The clone carrying this TCR beta chain was found a few times. The antigen is not known. Germline V CDR1 and CDR2: MDHEN, SYDVKM. CDR3 size: 16 residues. V shed 2 bases and J 2 bases; nucleotides not matched to a gene: 8. TCRdb processed the reads anew with MiXCR; each CDR3 protein has one entry. The sample shows fewer than 300,000 distinct CDR3 sequences, about 23% of them seen only once. This sample was taken from a study of T cell repertoires in cytomegalovirus infection. Study-wide context: A matching HLA type, together with CMV infection, was signaled by public TCR beta signatures. Broader study findings: Cumulated frequencies of public TCR beta families served to identify carriers of CMV plus the relevant HLA. In two of eight donors, the top clonotype was HLA-C-restricted CMV-specific.

The clonotype comes from a human donor in good health (CMV status not recorded). Some clones in this sample may be carry-over from other donors' samples. V usage is TRBV28 and J usage is TRBJ1-2; 7 nucleotides agree with TRBD1. The sample taken for sequencing was PBMCs. In DNA, the CDR3 is TGTGCCAGCAGTTTACAATACAGGGGAAGCAACTATGGCTACACCTTC. Protein: CASSLQYRGSNYGYTF.